These 13 T cell receptor beta chains share one sample of origin, sequenced in a study of T-cell memory formation after mild COVID-19. TCRdb independently ran MiXCR on the 5' RACE reads; one entry per CDR3 protein. The sample consists of around 320,000 distinct CDR3 sequences, roughly an eighth of them appearing once. The sequenced material came from PBMCs or a T cell subset sorted from them (not recorded which). The receptors were sampled from a man aged 18 to 29 who had mild COVID-19 (a few samples of this study predate the infection). Cell type and time point are not known.

The chain has TRBV18 and TRBJ2-3; TRBD2 agrees at 8 bases. Losses at the gene ends were 3 bases for V and 5 bases for J; bases not matched to a gene: 7. The CDR3 runs to 15 residues. Germline V gene sequence: CDR1 KGHSH, CDR2 LQKENI. This CDR3 is CASSPPGGAKDTQYF. The CDR3 nucleotides are TGTGCCAGCTCACCCCCCGGGGGGGCGAAAGATACGCAGTATTTT. The variable domain in full, completed from reference TRBV18 and TRBJ2-3, reads NAGVMQNPRHLVRRRGQEARLRCSPMKGHSHVYWYRQLPEEGLKFMVYLQKENIIDESGMPKERFSAEFPKEGPSILRIQQVVRGDSAAYFCASSPPGGAKDTQYFGPGTRLTVL.

This chain uses TRBV14 with TRBJ2-7, with 7 positions matching TRBD1. The V segment lost 3 bases and the J segment 10 bases; nucleotides outside the gene matches: 6. Germline V gives CDR1 SGHDN, CDR2 FVKESK. This CDR3 contains 12 residues. Here the CDR3 reads CASSQDRSTQYV. The CDR3 coding sequence is TGTGCCAGCAGCCAGGACAGGTCTACTCAGTACGTC.

This clonotype has just a few counts. The genes are TRBV7-9 and TRBJ1-6, with D maybe TRBD1 (5 bases). V dropped 5 bases and J dropped 8 bases, with 13 bases sitting between them. Germline V gene lookup returns CDR1 SEHNR and CDR2 FQNEAQ (reference sequence). The CDR3 runs to 14 residues. The CDR3 region is CASSRPGLDSPLHF. The CDR3, as DNA: TGTGCCAGCAGCCGCCCAGGGTTGGATTCACCCCTCCACTTT.

This clonotype has a handful of counts. V usage is TRBV7-3 and J usage is TRBJ2-3; 15 bases are shared with TRBD2. This CDR3 is built from 17 residues. V gave up 5 bases and J gave up 6 bases; unmatched junction bases: 9. The V gene's germline CDR1 is SGHTA and CDR2 FQGTGA. The CDR3 DNA is TGTGCCAGCAGCCCGTCTGGACTAGCGGGGGGGATGGATACGCAGTATTTT. It specifies CASSPSGLAGGMDTQYF.

The V call is TRBV6-5, the J call TRBJ1-2, with no clear D. V lost 5 bases and J 6 bases, leaving 13 bases between the germline ends. CDR1 MNHEY and CDR2 SVGAGI come from the germline V gene. The CDR3 spans 13 residues. The CDR3 coding sequence is TGTGCCAGCAGTCCGTACGTTGAGCATGGCTACACCTTC. Amino acid sequence: CASSPYVEHGYTF.

There are a few counts of this clonotype. This chain uses TRBV7-9 with TRBJ1-2; 12 bases fit TRBD1. The CDR3 sequence is 15 residues long. Trimming removed 6 bases from V and 4 bases from J; junction bases left unmatched: 6. Germline assignment: CDR1 SEHNR and CDR2 FQNEAQ (reference sequence). The CDR3 here is CASRSGQGAIYGYTF. DNA for the CDR3: TGTGCCAGCAGGTCGGGACAGGGGGCGATCTATGGCTACACCTTC.

The chain recombines TRBV28 with TRBJ1-2; a weak D match, TRBD1 (5 bases). The CDR3 spans 14 residues. The V end was cut by 4 bases, the J end by 7 bases, with 16 bases between. Germline loops: CDR1 MDHEN, CDR2 SYDVKM. Here the CDR3 reads CASSSFRDKRGYTF. Here the CDR3 DNA reads TGTGCCAGCAGTTCCTTCAGGGATAAACGTGGCTACACCTTC.

This clonotype was seen repeatedly, ten times or more. The CDR3 region is CASGFMVWRAENTGELFF. CDR3 sequence (DNA): TGTGCTAGTGGTTTTATGGTTTGGCGGGCGGAGAACACCGGGGAGCTGTTTTTT. The chain couples TRBV12-5 to TRBJ2-2; a possible D gene is TRBD2 (5 bases). V lost 3 bases and J 1 base, leaving 18 bases between the germline ends. Germline-derived CDR1 and CDR2 are LGHNT and FRNRAP. The CDR3 length is 18 residues.

There are a few counts of this clonotype. This chain links TRBV6-5 with TRBJ2-7; D unresolved. This CDR3 contains 12 residues. V shed 6 bases and J shed 3 bases, with 9 bases lying between them. The germline V gene has CDR1 MNHEY and CDR2 SVGAGI. CDR3 sequence reads: CASSPVGYEQYF. The CDR3 region has the DNA TGTGCCAGCAGCCCCGTTGGCTACGAGCAGTACTTC.

The rearrangement links TRBV3-1 to TRBJ2-5; D uncertain. The germline V gene encodes CDR1 LGHDT and CDR2 YNNKEL (reference sequence). CDR3 length equals 13 residues. V shed 4 bases and J shed 7 bases, with 13 bases lying between them. The DNA of the CDR3 is TGTGCCAGCAGCCCAACGTTATTAGGGACCCAGTACTTC. Translating it yields CASSPTLLGTQYF.

This clonotype has more than one count but fewer than ten. The chain couples TRBV7-7 to TRBJ2-7, with a tentative D call TRBD2 (5 bases). The germline gives CDR1 SSHAT, CDR2 FNYEAQ (reference sequence). The CDR3 runs to 17 residues. The CDR3 reads CASSLATRRWDSYEQYV. The CDR3 region has the DNA TGTGCTAGCAGCTTAGCTACCAGGAGGTGGGACTCCTACGAGCAGTACGTC.

This clonotype was detected only a few times. The rearrangement uses TRBV6-1 and TRBJ2-1; D is ambiguous. Trimming took off 3 bases at V and 6 bases at J, with 6 bases between the two ends. This CDR3 comprises 12 residues. CDR1 and CDR2 (germline): MNHNS, SASEGT. The CDR3 is CASSEPGNEQFF. The CDR3 DNA sequence: TGTGCCAGCAGTGAGCCCGGCAATGAGCAGTTCTTC.

The chain links TRBV4-3 to TRBJ2-5, with 8 positions matching TRBD2. Trimming cost V 1 base and J 4 bases; bases outside gene matches: 2. The germline gives CDR1 LGHNA, CDR2 YSLEER. The CDR3 consists of 14 residues. CDR3 protein: CASSQGTSRETQYF. The CDR3 nucleotides read TGCGCCAGCAGCCAAGGGACTAGCCGAGAGACCCAGTACTTC.